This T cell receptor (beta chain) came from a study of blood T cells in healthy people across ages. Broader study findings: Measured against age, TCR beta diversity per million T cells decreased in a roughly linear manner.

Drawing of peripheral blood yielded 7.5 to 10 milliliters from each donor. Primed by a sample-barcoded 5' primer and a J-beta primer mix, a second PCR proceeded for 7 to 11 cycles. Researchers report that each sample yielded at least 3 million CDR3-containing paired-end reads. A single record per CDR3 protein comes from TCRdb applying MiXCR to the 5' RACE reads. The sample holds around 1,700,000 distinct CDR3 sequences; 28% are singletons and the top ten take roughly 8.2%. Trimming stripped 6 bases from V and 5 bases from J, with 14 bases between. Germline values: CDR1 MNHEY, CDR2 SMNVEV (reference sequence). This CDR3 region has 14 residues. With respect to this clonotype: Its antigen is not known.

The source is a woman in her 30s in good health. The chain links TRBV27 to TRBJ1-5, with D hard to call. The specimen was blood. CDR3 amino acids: CASRPFTAYQPQHF. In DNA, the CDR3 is TGTGCCAGCAGACCATTTACTGCATATCAGCCCCAGCATTTT.